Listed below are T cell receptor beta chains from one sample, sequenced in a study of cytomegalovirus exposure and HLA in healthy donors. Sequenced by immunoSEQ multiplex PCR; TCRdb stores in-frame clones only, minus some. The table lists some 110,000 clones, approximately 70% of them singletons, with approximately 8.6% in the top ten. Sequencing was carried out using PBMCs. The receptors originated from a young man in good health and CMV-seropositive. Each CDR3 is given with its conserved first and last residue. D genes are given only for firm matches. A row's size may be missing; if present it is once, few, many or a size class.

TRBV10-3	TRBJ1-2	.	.	TGTGCCATCAGCCTACAGGGTAACTATGGCTACACCTTC	CAISLQGNYGYTF
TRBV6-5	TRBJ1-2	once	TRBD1	TGTGCCAGCAGTCGGACAGGGTCGGTCTATGGCTACACCTTC	CASSRTGSVYGYTF
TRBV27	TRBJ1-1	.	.	TGTGCCAGCCGTTCCACAGGGACGGATGAAGCTTTCTTT	CASRSTGTDEAFF
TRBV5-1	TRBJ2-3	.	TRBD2	TGCGCCAGCAGCTTGGCGGTTGGGGGGGGAGCAGATACGCAGTATTTT	CASSLAVGGGADTQYF
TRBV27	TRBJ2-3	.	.	TGTGCCAGCAGTCCCGTAGTCTATAGCACAGATACGCAGTATTTT	CASSPVVYSTDTQYF
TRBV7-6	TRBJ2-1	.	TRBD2	TGTGCCAGCAGCTTTCGCGGGACTAGCGGCTACAATGAGCAGTTCTTC	CASSFRGTSGYNEQFF
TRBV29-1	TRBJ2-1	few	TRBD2	TGCAGCGTTTCCTCTAGCGGGGGGACCGGACATGAGCAGTTCTTC	CSVSSSGGTGHEQFF
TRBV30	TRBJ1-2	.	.	TGTGCCTGGAGCGCCCCCCGGGGCTACACCTTC	CAWSAPRGYTF
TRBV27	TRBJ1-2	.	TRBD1	TGTGCCAGCAGTTTATTTCCCAACAGGGGGGATCACTATGGCTACACCTTC	CASSLFPNRGDHYGYTF
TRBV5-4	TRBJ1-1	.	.	TGTGCCAGCAGCTGGCGGCCTGATGACACTGAAGCTTTCTTT	CASSWRPDDTEAFF
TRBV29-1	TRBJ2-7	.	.	TGCAGCGTTGACACGGACGGGAGCTCCTACGAGCAGTACTTC	CSVDTDGSSYEQYF
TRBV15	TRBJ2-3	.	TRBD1	TGTGCCACCAGCAGGGACAGGGGGCCGGCAGATACGCAGTATTTT	CATSRDRGPADTQYF
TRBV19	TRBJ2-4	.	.	TGTGCCAGTAGCCCCGGCGGCTTAGCCAAAAACATTCAGTACTTC	CASSPGGLAKNIQYF
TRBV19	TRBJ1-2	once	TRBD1	TGTGCCAGTAGTATAACCCAGGGACAGGGGTATGGCTACACCTTC	CASSITQGQGYGYTF
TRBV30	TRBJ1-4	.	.	TGTGCCTGGACTGTCGGACTCCGGGGGACTAATGAAAAACTGTTTTTT	CAWTVGLRGTNEKLFF
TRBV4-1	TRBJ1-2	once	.	TGCGCCAGCAGCCAAGATGGCAGGGGCGAATATGGCTACACCTTC	CASSQDGRGEYGYTF
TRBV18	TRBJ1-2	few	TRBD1	TGTGCCAGCTCACCACTAGGACAGGGATATGGCTACACCTTC	CASSPLGQGYGYTF
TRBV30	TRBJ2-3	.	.	TGTGCCTGGAGTGTAGGTACAGCCACAGATACGCAGTATTTT	CAWSVGTATDTQYF
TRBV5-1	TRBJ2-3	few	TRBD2	TGCGCCAGCAGCTTTAGCGGGGTCAGGGATACGCAGTATTTT	CASSFSGVRDTQYF
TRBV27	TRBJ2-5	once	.	TGTGCCAGCAGTAAGGGGGAGACCCAGTACTTC	CASSKGETQYF
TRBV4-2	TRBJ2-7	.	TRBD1	TGTGCCAGCAGCCAAGATGACAGGGATTACGAGCAGTACTTC	CASSQDDRDYEQYF
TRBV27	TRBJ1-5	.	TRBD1	TGTGCCAGCAGTTTTGGACAGGTGGGCCGTAACCAGCCCCAGCATTTT	CASSFGQVGRNQPQHF
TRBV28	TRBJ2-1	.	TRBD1	TGTGCCAGCAGGGAGGACCCTGGGACAGGGGCCTACAATGAGCAGTTCTTC	CASREDPGTGAYNEQFF
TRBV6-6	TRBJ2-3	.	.	TGTGCCACAGTCACAGATACGCAGTATTTT	CATVTDTQYF
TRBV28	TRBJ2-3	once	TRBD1	TGTGCCAGCCGTTATCCACAGGGGAGCACAGATACGCAGTATTTT	CASRYPQGSTDTQYF
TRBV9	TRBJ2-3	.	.	TGTGCCAGCAGCGTTACGGCAGGGGGGTATACGGATACGCAGTATTTT	CASSVTAGGYTDTQYF
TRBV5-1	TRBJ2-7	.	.	TGCGCCAGCAGCTTGGGACAACAAATCCCCTACGAGCAGTACTTC	CASSLGQQIPYEQYF
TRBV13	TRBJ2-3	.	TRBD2	TGTGCCAGCAGCTTAGTGGGACTAGCGGGGAGTGAAGATACGCAGTATTTT	CASSLVGLAGSEDTQYF
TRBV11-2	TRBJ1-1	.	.	TGTGCCAGCAGCTTAGGACAGGTGAACACTGAAGCTTTCTTT	CASSLGQVNTEAFF